What follows are 15 T cell receptor beta chains derived from one specimen sequenced in a study of shared clonotypes between healthy human individuals. The table came from immunoSEQ multiplex PCR; TCRdb's copy has only in-frame clones and leaves some out. Here the sample spans approximately 940,000 clones, approximately 76% being singletons. Sequenced input: memory CD4+ T cells sorted from blood. Subset: CD45RA-negative fraction. These receptors were collected from a man between 18 and 35 years old in good health.

The V and J genes are TRBV6-5 and TRBJ1-6; no reliable D call. The CDR3 covers 14 residues. Trimming stripped 2 bases from V and 8 bases from J, with 10 bases between. The germline V gene encodes CDR1 MNHEY and CDR2 SVGAGI. The CDR3 sequence is CASSYGGIYSPLHF. The CDR3 DNA follows: TGTGCCAGCAGTTACGGCGGGATTTATTCACCCCTCCACTTT.

With respect to this clone: One end of the junction does not line up with germline, which may come from a read error. The genes are TRBV28 and TRBJ2-2; D not certain. The CDR3 is 14 amino acids. Germline CDR1 and CDR2: MDHEN and SYDVKM. The CDR3 protein is CASSLPQQTEELFF. The CDR3 region has the DNA TGTGCCAGCAGTTTACCTCAACAGACCGAGGAGCTGTTTTTT. The full variable domain, with the rest looked up from reference TRBV28 and TRBJ2-2, is DVKVTQSSRYLVKRTGEKVFLECVQDMDHENMFWYRQDPGLGLRLIYFSYDVKMKEKGDIPEGYSVSREKKERFSLILESASTNQTSMYLCASSLPQQTEELFFGEGSRLTVL.

Only a few counts were recorded for this clone. The rearrangement joins TRBV30 to TRBJ2-4, with TRBD1 as a possible D gene (5 bases). This CDR3 has 12 amino acids. Germline V CDR1 and CDR2: GTSNPN, SVGIG (reference sequence). Trimming removed 3 bases from V and 5 bases from J, with 8 bases in between. This CDR3 reads CAWSLGENIQYF. CDR3 DNA: TGTGCCTGGAGCCTAGGGGAAAACATTCAGTACTTC. The whole variable domain, remainder taken from reference TRBV30 and TRBJ2-4, is SQTIHQWPATLVQPVGSPLSLECTVEGTSNPNLYWYRQAAGRGLQLLFYSVGIGQISSEVPQNLSASRPQDRQFILSSKKLLLSDSGFYLCAWSLGENIQYFGAGTRLSVL.

In its sample, this clone was seen a few times. The chain links TRBV5-4 to TRBJ1-1; no clear D. The V end was cut by 2 bases, the J end by 3 bases, with 8 bases between. CDR3 length: 13 amino acids. Germline CDR1 and CDR2: SGHNT and YYREEE (reference sequence). The CDR3 DNA sequence: TGTGCCAGCAGCTTTCAAAGAGACACTGAAGCTTTCTTT. It specifies CASSFQRDTEAFF. The full variable domain, rest sourced from reference TRBV5-4 and TRBJ1-1, is ETGVTQSPTHLIKTRGQQVTLRCSSQSGHNTVSWYQQALGQGPQFIFQYYREEENGRGNFPPRFSGLQFPNYSSELNVNALELDDSALYLCASSFQRDTEAFFGQGTRLTVV.

With regard to this clone: A junction end diverges from the germline sequence, so it may reflect a read error. This sequence joins TRBV9 and TRBJ2-3; D is unclear. The CDR3 runs 15 residues. Per the germline V gene, CDR1 is SGDLS and CDR2 is YYNGEE. CDR3 in DNA: TGTGCCAGCAGCGTACAACCATTAAGCAGAGATACGCAGTATTTT. Its translation: CASSVQPLSRDTQYF.

The rearrangement links TRBV6-5 to TRBJ1-6; no clear D. The CDR3 runs 15 residues. V lost 4 bases and J lost 0, with 7 bases in between. The germline V gene has CDR1 MNHEY and CDR2 SVGAGI. CDR3 sequence reads: CASSLGNSYNSPLHF. The CDR3 DNA reads as TGTGCCAGCAGTTTGGGGAACTCCTATAATTCACCCCTCCACTTT.

V gene TRBV7-2 combines with J gene TRBJ2-7; maybe TRBD2 (5 bases). The CDR3 has 16 residues. V shed 1 base and J shed 1 base, with 14 bases lying between them. From germline, CDR1 is SGHTA and CDR2 FQGNSA. CDR3 sequence (DNA): TGTGCCAGCAGCTTAGGCCCGGGAATTGGATCCTACGAGCAGTACTTC. Protein: CASSLGPGIGSYEQYF.

This chain connects TRBV5-1 to TRBJ2-7; 10 positions agree with TRBD2. The CDR3 runs to 15 residues. Unmatched junction bases numbered 1, after V lost 1 base and J lost 0 bases. The germline gives CDR1 SGHRS, CDR2 YFSETQ. Here the CDR3 reads CASSLTSGNSYEQYF. The CDR3 nucleotides are TGCGCCAGCAGCTTGACTAGCGGGAACTCCTACGAGCAGTACTTC.

As regards this clone: This sample also contains other DNA sequences that code for the same CDR3. The gene calls are TRBV7-2 and TRBJ1-1; D not resolved. The length of the CDR3 is 13 residues. Deletions cut 2 bases from V and 2 bases from J, with 6 bases between. Germline V gives CDR1 SGHTA, CDR2 FQGNSA. CDR3 DNA: TGTGCCAGCAGCTTACAGAGAAACACTGAAGCTTTCTTT. Amino acids: CASSLQRNTEAFF.

The chain uses TRBV6-5 and TRBJ2-7; 8 bases match TRBD1. There are 14 residues in the CDR3. The germline V gene encodes CDR1 MNHEY and CDR2 SVGAGI. Trimming took 6 bases from V and 4 from J; bases not matched to a gene: 8. The CDR3 sequence: CASRDRGSGYEQYF. In DNA, the CDR3 is TGTGCCAGCAGAGACAGGGGTAGCGGTTACGAGCAGTACTTC.

This rearrangement joins TRBV2 to TRBJ1-1, with a weak D call TRBD1 (6 bases). Germline-derived CDR1 and CDR2 are SNHLY and FYNNEI. The CDR3 is made up of 15 amino acids. V lost 2 bases and J 1 base, leaving 11 bases between the germline ends. The CDR3 is CASSERGAPNTEAFF. For the CDR3, the DNA is TGTGCCAGCAGTGAACGGGGGGCCCCGAACACTGAAGCTTTCTTT.

This clone was observed at least ten times. V and J are TRBV28 and TRBJ2-1; D might be TRBD1 or TRBD2, each matching 5 bases. V dropped 5 bases and J dropped 6 bases, with 17 bases sitting between them. Germline loops: CDR1 MDHEN, CDR2 SYDVKM. This CDR3 contains 15 residues. The CDR3 DNA reads TGTGCCAGCAGTGCAAACCGGGGCCTAAGCAATGAGCAGTTCTTC. Its protein product is CASSANRGLSNEQFF.

The CDR3 DNA is TGTGCCAGTAGTATGGAGGCGAGGACTGAAGCTTTCTTT. Amino acids: CASSMEARTEAFF. The chain employs TRBV19 and TRBJ1-1; D unclear. The CDR3 contains 13 residues. Looked up from germline, CDR1 is LNHDA and CDR2 is SQIVND (reference sequence). V lost 3 bases to trimming and J lost 5 bases, with 10 bases between them.

The J gene is TRBJ2-5, the V gene TRBV27, with a tentative D call TRBD1 (6 bases). The CDR3 spans 13 residues. Trimming took off 6 bases at V and 7 bases at J, with 15 bases between the two ends. The germline V gene encodes CDR1 MNHEY and CDR2 SMNVEV (reference sequence). The CDR3 sequence is CASRFNREATQYF. The CDR3 DNA reads as TGTGCCAGCAGATTCAACAGGGAAGCGACCCAGTACTTC.

The chain uses TRBV11-2 and TRBJ2-6, with D perhaps matching TRBD2 (5 bases). This CDR3 spans 16 amino acids. The germline V gene has CDR1 SGHAT and CDR2 FQNNGV. Trimming removed 10 bases at V and 4 bases at J, with 20 bases between. The CDR3 bases are TGTGCCACCGCAAGCCCCCCTAGCTACGGGGCCAACGTCCTGACTTTC. Encoded protein: CATASPPSYGANVLTF.